Detailed here is one T cell receptor (beta chain). CDR1 is LNHDA, CDR2 SQIVND, per germline (reference sequence). Germline trimming cut 6 bases from V and 3 bases from J; bases unmatched to any gene: 5. The CDR3 extends over 14 amino acids. This sample stems from a study of control samples from healthy donors and cancer patients. Some clones are missing from TCRdb's copy, which holds only in-frame ones; the method was immunoSEQ multiplex PCR. The sample lists about 160,000 clones, nearly 96% occurring once. The genes are TRBV19 and TRBJ1-1; 9 bases fit TRBD1. Material for sequencing was blood. This sequence originates from a woman aged 25 to 39 in good health. CDR3 loop: CASSHRGLDTEAFF. For the CDR3, the DNA is TGTGCCAGTAGCCACAGGGGGCTTGACACTGAAGCTTTCTTT.